This T cell receptor beta chain is from a study of PD-L1 blockade in urothelial cancer. Time point denoted: peripheral blood 6 weeks after treatment start. The assay was immunoSEQ multiplex PCR, and TCRdb's table has in-frame clones only and misses some. The sample shows 60,000 to 80,000 clones, about 90% of them seen only once. Per the germline V gene, CDR1 is SGHTS and CDR2 is YDEGEE. The CDR3 length is 11 residues. The chain links TRBV5-8 to TRBJ1-5; tentatively, D is TRBD1 (5 bases). The sample in question was PBMCs, obtained around atezolizumab (anti-PD-L1) treatment. This sequence was found in a man in his sixties with urothelial cancer. This chain's CDR3 is CALGRGQPQHF. The CDR3 DNA is TGTGCGCTAGGAAGGGGTCAGCCCCAGCATTTT.